The clone carrying this T cell receptor beta chain appeared a few times. Antigen unknown. V dropped 0 bases and J dropped 2; count of bases not matched to a gene: 3. Germline CDR1 and CDR2: SGHDT and YYEEEE. The CDR3 has 15 residues. The entry originates in a study of cytomegalovirus exposure and HLA in healthy donors. The study, taken as a whole, reports: It was confirmed in vitro that three of the CMV-associated chains were specific for CMV antigens.

Both 60 Vbeta primers and 13 Jbeta primers went into the PCR. The table came from immunoSEQ multiplex PCR; TCRdb's copy has only in-frame clones and leaves some out. The top ten hold 7.3% of the sample, which has some 130,000 clones, around 76% seen once. Sequenced material: PBMCs. The chain recombines TRBV5-6 with TRBJ1-2; 8 bases line up with TRBD1. The source is a male donor in good health and CMV-seronegative. CDR3 amino acids: CASSLGPGGNYGYTF. CDR3 DNA: TGTGCCAGCAGCTTGGGGCCAGGGGGCAACTATGGCTACACCTTC.